Each of the 10 T cell receptor beta chains below was sequenced from the same sample in a study of identical twins (dated by TCRdb to 2016 to 2017). The protocol used for the library was 5' RACE. The sequencer listed for this sample is Illumina HiSeq 2000. TCRdb cleaned the public reads at Q25 with fastp, built clones with MiXCR and kept in-frame beta chains. Each record represents a unique CDR3 protein, reported with the most common genes and DNA among its rows. Recorded for this sample are 750,000 to 950,000 distinct CDR3 sequences; roughly 12% of them occurred a single time. The ten most abundant clones make up around 1.5% of the sample. In addition, the sample was reused for a study of yellow fever vaccine responses in identical twins.

The specimen sequenced was PBMCs. These receptors were collected from a woman aged 18-30 years in good health.

This clonotype was picked up a small number of times. This chain joins TRBV28 and TRBJ2-4, with 7 nucleotides matching TRBD2. CDR3 length equals 14 residues. The V and J ends lost 8 bases and 6 bases, in that order; junction bases with no gene match: 10. Germline assignment: CDR1 MDHEN and CDR2 SYDVKM. The CDR3 region is CASHGGGVRNIQYF. CDR3 coding DNA: TGTGCCAGCCATGGGGGGGGGGTCCGAAACATTCAGTACTTC.

The V call is TRBV12-3 or TRBV12-4, the J call TRBJ1-2, with 12 bases aligning to TRBD1. The V gene end was trimmed by 5 bases and the J gene end by 7 bases; junction bases not matched to a gene: 5. The CDR3 runs to 14 residues. CDR3 amino acids: CASSRDRGRGGYTF. Written as DNA, the CDR3 is TGTGCCAGCAGTCGGGACAGGGGGCGGGGTGGCTACACCTTC.

The chain carries TRBV6-2 or TRBV6-3 and TRBJ2-5; possible D gene TRBD2, 5 bases. The CDR3 loop spans 15 amino acids. Germline-derived CDR1 and CDR2 are MNHEY and SVGEGT. V lost 2 bases and J lost 0, with 10 bases in between. CDR3 bases: TGTGCCAGCAGTTACGAGGGAGAGTACCAAGAGACCCAGTACTTC. The encoded protein is CASSYEGEYQETQYF.

This clonotype was observed a handful of times. This chain joins TRBV5-1 and TRBJ2-5, with 11 bases lining up with TRBD2. The CDR3 consists of 17 residues. Per the germline V gene, CDR1 is SGHRS and CDR2 is YFSETQ. The V segment lost 0 bases and the J segment 2 bases; nucleotides outside the gene matches: 6. CDR3 nucleotide sequence: TGCGCCAGCAGCTTGGCCCAGGGACTAGCGGTACAAGAGACCCAGTACTTC. Amino acid sequence: CASSLAQGLAVQETQYF.

This clonotype was seen only a few times. The gene calls are TRBV5-6 and TRBJ2-2, with no clear D. This CDR3 is 15 amino acids long. Looked up from germline, CDR1 is SGHDT and CDR2 is YYEEEE. Trimming cost V 2 bases and J 4 bases, with 12 bases left between them. In DNA, the CDR3 is TGTGCCAGCAGCTTAACGCAACACCCCACCGGGGAGCTGTTTTTT. Protein: CASSLTQHPTGELFF.

Ten or more counts support this clonotype. CDR3 protein: CASSPTGRVRDEQYF. The CDR3 DNA reads as TGCGCCAGCAGCCCGACGGGGCGGGTTCGGGACGAGCAGTACTTC. The chain carries TRBV5-1 and TRBJ2-7; D may match TRBD1 or TRBD2 (5 bases each). The CDR3 consists of 15 residues. Trimming left V 4 bases short and J 5 bases short, with 19 bases between. Germline V gene data show CDR1 as SGHRS and CDR2 as YFSETQ.

The chain joins TRBV6-6 to TRBJ1-3; D gene ambiguous. The CDR3 has 13 amino acids. Germline V gives CDR1 MNHNY, CDR2 SVGAGI (reference sequence). V was pared by 2 bases and J by 0 bases, with 2 bases between. CDR3 protein: CASSYISGNTIYF. As DNA, the CDR3 is TGTGCCAGCAGTTACATCTCTGGAAACACCATATATTTT.

This clonotype was found a few times. The chain joins TRBV7-2 to TRBJ2-1; D gene ambiguous. CDR1 is SGHTA, CDR2 FQGNSA, per germline. V was clipped by 4 bases and J by 10 bases, with 8 bases between them. CDR3 size: 11 residues. The CDR3 DNA reads as TGTGCCAGCAGCTCACTAAGGGAGCAGTTCTTC. It specifies CASSSLREQFF.

The genes are TRBV28 and TRBJ2-1; 10 bases match TRBD2. V shed 7 bases and J 9 bases; nucleotides not matched to a gene: 9. The germline CDR1 and CDR2 sequences are MDHEN and SYDVKM. There are 14 residues in the CDR3. CDR3 DNA: TGTGCCAGCATTAACAGCGGGGGGGCCCTTGAGCAGTTCTTC. It codes for CASINSGGALEQFF.

This clonotype appeared a few times. V is TRBV10-3 and J is TRBJ1-1; maybe TRBD1 (6 bases). The ends were cut back, 10 bases at V and 0 bases at J, with 12 bases in the middle. The CDR3 totals 13 residues. Germline-derived CDR1 and CDR2 are ENHRY and SYGVKD. The CDR3 DNA follows: TGTGCCACGTCGACAGGAATGAACACTGAAGCTTTCTTT. Amino acids: CATSTGMNTEAFF.